Presented here are 24 T cell receptor beta chains from one specimen sequenced in a study of cytomegalovirus exposure and HLA in healthy donors. The PCR employed 60 Vbeta primers together with 13 Jbeta primers. TCRdb keeps only in-frame clones here, not all; method: immunoSEQ multiplex PCR. Listed are about 120,000 clones; less than 4.5% falls within the top ten. Source material: PBMCs. These receptors came from a man aged 18 to 29 in good health and CMV-seronegative.

The V call is TRBV7-2, the J call TRBJ2-7; 7 bases agree with TRBD2. Trimming cost V 2 bases and J 6 bases; bases outside gene matches: 10. The CDR3 sequence is 15 residues long. Germline assignment: CDR1 SGHTA and CDR2 FQGNSA. CDR3 in amino acids: CASSLSWIPGGEQYF. The CDR3 DNA reads TGTGCCAGCAGCTTAAGTTGGATCCCGGGGGGCGAGCAGTACTTC.

This chain joins TRBV7-2 and TRBJ2-1; 7 bases are shared with TRBD1. This CDR3 has 16 amino acids. Germline lookup yields CDR1 SGHTA and CDR2 FQGNSA. Trimming took 1 base from V and 9 from J; bases not matched to a gene: 12. CDR3 amino acids: CASSLVSTGALSEQFF. In nucleotides, the CDR3 is TGTGCCAGCAGCTTAGTAAGCACAGGGGCACTTAGTGAGCAGTTCTTC.

V usage is TRBV6-1 and J usage is TRBJ1-2; perhaps TRBD1 as D (5 bases). The CDR3 covers 15 residues. Trimming shortened V by 5 bases and J by 10 bases, and 23 bases separated the two germline ends. Germline loops: CDR1 MNHNS, CDR2 SASEGT. The CDR3 loop reads CASSQPQGASIPYTF. The CDR3, as DNA: TGTGCCAGCAGTCAACCCCAAGGGGCCTCTATCCCCTACACCTTC.

The gene calls are TRBV5-4 and TRBJ2-5; 7 positions match TRBD1. Per germline, CDR1 SGHNT and CDR2 YYREEE (reference sequence). J lost 2 bases, V lost 4 bases, and 5 bases had no gene match. The CDR3 covers 14 residues. The CDR3 loop is CASSGGQQQETQYF. For the CDR3, the DNA is TGTGCCAGCAGCGGGGGACAGCAACAAGAGACCCAGTACTTC.

The chain combines TRBV6-1 with TRBJ2-7; 7 bases map to TRBD1. CDR1 and CDR2 from the germline V gene are MNHNS and SASEGT. J gave up 2 bases and V 4 bases, and 5 bases lay outside the gene matches. The CDR3 totals 14 residues. The CDR3, as DNA: TGTGCCAGCAGTGCGACAGGGTCGGCCTACGAGCAGTACTTC. Its protein product is CASSATGSAYEQYF.

This chain connects TRBV6-4 to TRBJ2-2; 8 bases map to TRBD2. The V and J ends lost 3 bases and 5 bases, in that order; junction bases with no gene match: 2. The CDR3 totals 14 residues. Germline V gene lookup returns CDR1 MRHNA and CDR2 SNTAGT. CDR3 loop: CASSDSGTTGELFF. In DNA form, the CDR3 reads TGTGCCAGCAGTGATAGCGGGACTACCGGGGAGCTGTTTTTT.

The chain employs TRBV5-6 and TRBJ1-1; TRBD1 might be the D (6 bases). V lost 1 base and J lost 4, with 14 bases in between. The CDR3 contains 15 residues. Germline V gene lookup returns CDR1 SGHDT and CDR2 YYEEEE. In nucleotides, the CDR3 is TGTGCCAGCAGCTTGACATTTACAGGGTCCACTGAAGCTTTCTTT. Its protein product is CASSLTFTGSTEAFF.

The CDR3 DNA follows: TGTGCCAGCTTGGGACTAGCGGGAGGGGGCAATGAGCAGTTCTTC. This gives the protein CASLGLAGGGNEQFF. The rearrangement joins TRBV6-1 to TRBJ2-1; 16 bases are shared with TRBD2. Germline trimming cut 8 bases from V and 6 bases from J; bases unmatched to any gene: 4. The germline V gene has CDR1 MNHNS and CDR2 SASEGT. The CDR3 consists of 15 residues.

The chain employs TRBV7-8 and TRBJ2-7; 7 nucleotides align to TRBD1. V was clipped by 4 bases and J by 7 bases; unmatched bases: 10. From germline, CDR1 is SGHVS and CDR2 FQNEAQ. This CDR3 is built from 14 residues. The CDR3: CASSSAMDRWEQYF. CDR3 DNA: TGTGCCAGCAGCTCTGCCATGGACAGGTGGGAGCAGTACTTC.

CDR3 DNA sequence: TGCGCCAGCAGCCAGTCACCGGGACAGGGGACTTCGAGAGCTTTCTTT. It codes for CASSQSPGQGTSRAFF. The V call is TRBV4-1, the J call TRBJ1-1, with TRBD1 identical over 10 bases. Germline lookup yields CDR1 MGHRA and CDR2 YSYEKL. Trimming took 3 bases from V and 10 from J; bases not matched to a gene: 14. The CDR3 length is 16 residues.

The genes are TRBV18 and TRBJ2-3, with no clear D. This CDR3 is built from 14 residues. V lost 6 bases and J lost 1, with 11 bases in between. Germline CDR1 reads KGHSH; CDR2 reads LQKENI. CDR3 nucleotides: TGTGCCAGCTCCCCGAGCGTAGGCACAGATACGCAGTATTTT. Protein: CASSPSVGTDTQYF.

Worth noting for this clone: Other DNA sequences from this sample encode an identical CDR3 as well. The gene calls are TRBV30 and TRBJ1-6; no firm D call. This CDR3 comprises 12 residues. Per germline, CDR1 GTSNPN and CDR2 SVGIG (reference sequence). Between the trimmed V and J ends, which lost 3 bases and 13 bases, there was a span of 13 bases. The DNA for the CDR3 is TGTGCCTGGAGCGAGCCGTCCTCGCCCCTCCACTTT. Its translation: CAWSEPSSPLHF.

This sequence joins TRBV19 and TRBJ1-2, with TRBD1 identical over 7 bases. The CDR3 covers 12 residues. J gave up 6 bases and V 6 bases, and 4 bases lay outside the gene matches. CDR1 LNHDA and CDR2 SQIVND come from the germline V gene (reference sequence). The CDR3 nucleotides are TGTGCCAGTAGACAGGGGCGTAATGGCTACACCTTC. Encoded protein: CASRQGRNGYTF.

The V call is TRBV5-1, the J call TRBJ2-1; 7 bases line up with TRBD2. The germline gives CDR1 SGHRS, CDR2 YFSETQ. CDR3 length: 15 residues. Trimming removed 5 bases from V and 5 bases from J; junction bases left unmatched: 10. In DNA, the CDR3 is TGCGCCAGCAGGAAGATGGGGGGGTCGGACAATGAGCAGTTCTTC. Translation: CASRKMGGSDNEQFF.

DNA for the CDR3: TGTGCCAGCACCCCCCCTGCGGGACCTTGGGAGACCCAGTACTTC. Residues: CASTPPAGPWETQYF. This chain joins TRBV28 and TRBJ2-5, with D possibly TRBD2 on 6 matching bases. Trimming removed 7 bases at V and 5 bases at J, with 20 bases between. The CDR3 totals 15 residues. Germline V CDR1 and CDR2: MDHEN, SYDVKM. The entire variable domain, with the rest obtained from reference TRBV28 and TRBJ2-5, is as follows: DVKVTQSSRYLVKRTGEKVFLECVQDMDHENMFWYRQDPGLGLRLIYFSYDVKMKEKGDIPEGYSVSREKKERFSLILESASTNQTSMYLCASTPPAGPWETQYFGPGTRLLVL.

The J gene is TRBJ1-1, the V gene TRBV6-5, with 9 positions matching TRBD1. Germline assignment: CDR1 MNHEY and CDR2 SVGAGI. Trimming took 1 base from V and 2 from J; bases not matched to a gene: 5. The CDR3 consists of 16 residues. CDR3 sequence: CASSYLPGQGNTEAFF. In DNA form, the CDR3 reads TGTGCCAGCAGTTACTTGCCGGGACAGGGAAACACTGAAGCTTTCTTT.

The genes are TRBV9 and TRBJ2-3; 12 nucleotides line up with TRBD2. The CDR3 spans 15 residues. V lost 7 bases and J lost 3; bases outside the gene matches: 6. CDR1 and CDR2 from the germline V gene are SGDLS and YYNGEE. The CDR3 sequence is CASSLAGGWTDTQYF. The CDR3 nucleotides are TGTGCCAGCTCCCTAGCGGGGGGGTGGACAGATACGCAGTATTTT.

This chain uses TRBV6-1 with TRBJ1-2; D might be TRBD1 (6 bases). In germline, CDR1 is MNHNS, CDR2 SASEGT. The CDR3 has 14 amino acids. V was clipped by 3 bases and J by 4 bases, with 12 bases between them. CDR3 protein: CASSDKMTGYGYTF. The CDR3 region has the DNA TGTGCCAGCAGTGATAAGATGACAGGCTATGGCTACACCTTC.

As for this clone: Other DNA sequences from this sample encode an identical CDR3 as well. The V call is TRBV5-6, the J call TRBJ2-2; TRBD1 might be the D (6 bases). V lost 0 bases, J lost 5 bases, and 14 bases lay in between. This CDR3 has 16 residues. CDR1 and CDR2 from the germline V gene are SGHDT and YYEEEE. CDR3 protein: CASSLVTDRMTGELFF. CDR3 bases: TGTGCCAGCAGCTTGGTTACGGACAGAATGACCGGGGAGCTGTTTTTT.

The chain uses TRBV2 and TRBJ1-1, with D perhaps matching TRBD1 (6 bases). Trimming took 8 bases from V and 11 from J, leaving 18 bases between them. Germline assignment: CDR1 SNHLY and CDR2 FYNNEI. The CDR3 runs to 12 residues. CDR3 amino acids: CASAGDTGRAFF. The CDR3 nucleotides are TGTGCCAGCGCTGGGGACACCGGACGCGCTTTCTTT.

The DNA of the CDR3 is TGTGCCAGCAGCGTAGCTAGCGGGGGCTTGGAGACCCAGTACTTC. Its protein is CASSVASGGLETQYF. V usage is TRBV9 and J usage is TRBJ2-5; 10 positions agree with TRBD2. CDR3 size: 15 residues. Trimming cost V 0 bases and J 5 bases; bases outside gene matches: 4. Germline V CDR1 and CDR2: SGDLS, YYNGEE.

Here the CDR3 reads CASSYGGQATSNQPQHF. CDR3 DNA: TGTGCCAGCTCATACGGAGGACAGGCCACTAGCAATCAGCCCCAGCATTTT. The chain recombines TRBV18 with TRBJ1-5, with 7 bases matching TRBD1. V shed 5 bases and J 0 bases; nucleotides not matched to a gene: 10. Germline V gene data show CDR1 as KGHSH and CDR2 as LQKENI. CDR3 length: 17 amino acids.

The chain is built from TRBV13 and TRBJ2-1, with D maybe TRBD2 (5 bases). CDR3 length: 15 amino acids. Looked up from germline, CDR1 is PRHDT and CDR2 is FYEKMQ (reference sequence). The ends were cut back, 3 bases at V and 4 bases at J, with 13 bases in the middle. This CDR3 is CASSFQDLGYNEQFF. The CDR3 DNA reads TGTGCCAGCAGCTTTCAGGACTTAGGATACAATGAGCAGTTCTTC.

The V gene is TRBV9, the J gene TRBJ2-5, with 8 bases fitting TRBD1. CDR1 and CDR2 from the germline V gene are SGDLS and YYNGEE. The CDR3 is 14 residues long. The V segment lost 6 bases and the J segment 2 bases; nucleotides outside the gene matches: 6. CDR3 nucleotide sequence: TGTGCCAGCACAGTGGGGACAGGACAAGAGACCCAGTACTTC. Translation gives CASTVGTGQETQYF.